These T cell receptor beta chains were read from a single sample in a study of blood T cell repertoires in COVID-19. TCRdb's table, derived via immunoSEQ multiplex PCR, lists solely in-frame clones and lacks some. This sample carries around 160,000 clones, 90% of them seen once, and the ten largest clones take over 15%. Sample: peripheral blood. These TCRs come from a man aged 60 to 75 with active or convalescent COVID-19. Both conserved end residues are part of each CDR3. D genes are given only for firm matches. The size entry is marked missing in some rows and otherwise reads once, few, many or a size class.

V gene	J gene	D gene	clone size	CDR3 protein	CDR3 DNA
TRBV7-6	TRBJ2-5	.	.	CASSTLSQNSRQETQYF	TGTGCCAGCAGCACACTTAGTCAGAACAGCCGACAAGAGACCCAGTACTTC
TRBV12-1	TRBJ2-3	.	.	CASSSLRYF	TGTGCCAGCAGCTCTTTGCGGTATTTT
TRBV5-1	TRBJ2-7	.	once	CASSLSSVAVYEQYF	TGCGCCAGCAGCTTGTCTAGCGTAGCCGTCTACGAGCAGTACTTC
TRBV10-3	TRBJ1-2	.	.	CAISEVEAVPIGYTF	TGTGCCATCAGTGAGGTTGAGGCAGTGCCTATCGGCTACACCTTC
TRBV6-5	TRBJ2-2	.	.	CASRGQGGNTGELFF	TGTGCCAGCCGGGGTCAGGGAGGCAACACCGGGGAGCTGTTTTTT
TRBV10-3	TRBJ1-1	.	.	CAHRGANTEAFF	TGTGCCCACCGGGGGGCCAACACTGAAGCTTTCTTT
TRBV6-1	TRBJ2-2	.	.	CASSVTMTGVNTGELFF	TGTGCCAGCAGTGTAACTATGACAGGAGTAAACACCGGGGAGCTGTTTTTT
TRBV7-6	TRBJ2-1	.	.	CASSLGSAANSYNEQFF	TGTGCCAGCAGTCTAGGGTCAGCGGCCAACTCCTACAATGAGCAGTTCTTC
TRBV19	TRBJ2-7	.	.	CASSYQGFYEQYF	TGTGCCAGCTCCTATCAGGGTTTTTACGAGCAGTACTTC
TRBV3-1/TRBV3-2	TRBJ2-2	TRBD2	.	CASAGLAANTGELFF	TGTGCCAGCGCCGGACTAGCGGCGAACACCGGGGAGCTGTTTTTT
TRBV11-2	TRBJ1-1	.	.	CASSLRHRAYMNTEAFF	TGTGCCAGCAGCTTACGACACAGGGCGTACATGAACACTGAAGCTTTCTTT
TRBV11-3	TRBJ2-1	TRBD2	once	CASSLGTSGGAYSYNEQFF	TGTGCCAGCAGCTTAGGGACTAGCGGGGGGGCGTACTCCTACAATGAGCAGTTCTTC
TRBV10-3	TRBJ1-6	.	.	CAIRTGYNSPLHF	TGTGCCATCCGAACAGGGTATAATTCACCCCTCCACTTT
TRBV27	TRBJ1-6	TRBD1	.	CASSSYATGTNHSPLHF	TGTGCCAGCAGCTCTTACGCGACAGGGACGAACCATTCACCCCTCCACTTT
TRBV2	TRBJ1-6	TRBD1	.	CASSESTGERSSPLHF	TGTGCCAGCAGTGAAAGTACAGGGGAGAGAAGTTCACCCCTCCATTTT
TRBV9	TRBJ1-4	.	.	CASSVGGGSDEKLFF	TGTGCCAGCAGCGTAGGAGGAGGTTCCGATGAAAAACTGTTTTTT
TRBV9	TRBJ2-1	TRBD2	.	CASSTEAAGAFGNEQFF	TGTGCCAGCAGCACGGAGGCAGCGGGAGCTTTTGGGAATGAGCAGTTCTTC
TRBV3-1/TRBV3-2	TRBJ2-7	.	.	CASSPDRATYEQYF	TGTGCCAGCAGCCCGGACAGAGCTACCTACGAGCAGTACTTC
TRBV18	TRBJ2-2	.	.	CASSRTGGDTGELFF	TGTGCCAGCTCACGGACAGGCGGGGACACCGGGGAGCTGTTTTTT
TRBV19	TRBJ1-2	.	.	CASSIPETGGYTF	TGTGCCAGTAGTATCCCCGAGACAGGTGGCTACACCTTC
TRBV29-1	TRBJ1-5	.	once	CSVGGGNSNQPQHF	TGCAGCGTGGGGGGAGGGAATAGCAATCAGCCCCAGCATTTT
TRBV12-2	TRBJ1-4	.	.	CASRLAGTEFPPTNEKLFF	TGTGCAAGTCGCTTAGCGGGGACAGAGTTCCCACCAACTAATGAAAAACTGTTTTTT
TRBV6-2/TRBV6-3	TRBJ1-5	TRBD1	few	CASSYDLPQGNQPQHF	TGTGCCAGCAGTTACGACCTTCCACAGGGGAATCAGCCCCAGCATTTT
TRBV19	TRBJ2-1	TRBD1	.	CASSSDRGTSYNEQFF	TGTGCCAGTAGTAGTGACAGGGGAACGTCCTACAATGAGCAGTTCTTC
TRBV12-5	TRBJ1-1	.	.	CASGLEQVAEAFF	TGTGCTAGTGGTTTGGAGCAGGTCGCTGAAGCTTTCTTT
TRBV25-1	TRBJ1-5	.	.	CASSLSNSGQPQHF	TGTGCCAGCAGCCTTTCTAACAGCGGGCAGCCCCAGCATTTT
TRBV2	TRBJ1-2	.	.	CASSALDPRGGYTF	TGTGCCAGCAGTGCTTTGGACCCAAGGGGCGGCTACACCTTC
TRBV18	TRBJ2-1	.	.	CASSAGYNEQFF	TGTGCCAGCTCGGCGGGATACAATGAGCAGTTCTTC
TRBV18	TRBJ2-3	TRBD2	.	CASSPGLAGSTDTQYF	TGTGCCAGCTCACCTGGACTAGCGGGGAGCACAGATACGCAGTATTTT
TRBV28	TRBJ1-5	TRBD1	.	CASSLGQGGGATWNSNQPQHF	TGTGCCAGCAGTTTAGGGCAAGGAGGGGGCGCTACGTGGAATAGCAATCAGCCCCAGCATTTT
TRBV7-2	TRBJ1-3	.	.	CASSLSAGGNTIYF	TGTGCCAGCAGCTTAAGTGCGGGCGGAAACACCATATATTTT
TRBV19	TRBJ1-2	TRBD1	once	CAIRDSSQGYTF	TGTGCCATAAGGGACAGTTCTCAGGGCTACACCTTC
TRBV4-1	TRBJ1-2	TRBD1	.	CASSQAGDRGYGYTF	TGCGCCAGCAGCCAAGCAGGCGACAGGGGCTATGGCTACACCTTC
TRBV7-8	TRBJ2-5	.	.	CASSFGRVETQYF	TGTGCCAGCAGCTTCGGCAGGGTGGAGACCCAGTACTTC
TRBV7-2	TRBJ2-2	.	.	CASSLGPGLTGELFF	TGTGCCAGCAGCTTAGGTCCAGGCCTAACCGGGGAGCTGTTTTTT
TRBV5-1	TRBJ1-1	.	.	CASGGGQNLNTEAFF	TGCGCCAGCGGGGGAGGTCAGAATCTGAACACTGAAGCTTTCTTT
TRBV3-1/TRBV3-2	TRBJ2-1	.	.	CASSQESGAYNEQFF	TGTGCCAGCAGCCAAGAGTCCGGAGCCTACAATGAGCAGTTCTTC
TRBV6-5	TRBJ1-1	.	.	CAIAPYFSAEAFF	TGTGCCATCGCACCCTACTTTTCGGCTGAAGCTTTCTTT
TRBV6-5	TRBJ1-3	TRBD1	.	CASSYGGTDSGNTIYF	TGTGCCAGCAGTTACGGGGGGACAGACTCTGGAAACACCATATATTTT
TRBV28	TRBJ2-5	.	once	CASSLPLLTQYF	TGTGCCAGCAGTTTACCCTTACTCACCCAGTACTTC
TRBV25-1	TRBJ1-6	TRBD1	.	CASSEGQGGSPLHF	TGTGCCAGCAGTGAAGGACAGGGAGGTTCACCCCTCCACTTT
TRBV5-4	TRBJ1-4	.	.	CASSHPGGTNEKLFF	TGTGCCAGCAGCCACCCCGGAGGGACTAATGAAAAACTGTTTTTT
TRBV7-9	TRBJ1-1	.	.	CASSLDGGPAFF	TGTGCCAGCAGCTTAGACGGGGGACCTGCTTTCTTT
TRBV10-2	TRBJ1-6	TRBD1	.	CASSRDRVDNSPLHF	TGCGCCAGCAGCCGGGACAGGGTGGATAATTCACCCCTCCACTTT
TRBV10-2	TRBJ2-7	TRBD1	.	CASRLSPGTGPYEQYF	TGCGCCAGCAGATTAAGCCCCGGGACAGGACCCTACGAGCAGTACTTC
TRBV6-1	TRBJ1-2	TRBD1	.	CASSEFWTGDLNYGYTF	TGTGCCAGCAGTGAGTTTTGGACAGGGGACCTTAACTATGGCTACACCTTC
TRBV19	TRBJ1-2	.	.	CASSIRAGDGYTF	TGTGCCAGTAGTATAAGGGCAGGGGATGGCTACACCTTC
TRBV7-2	TRBJ1-4	.	.	CASSLTAVTNEKLFF	TGTGCCAGCAGCTTAACAGCCGTAACTAATGAAAAACTGTTTTTT
TRBV5-4	TRBJ1-2	.	few	CASSWDSGSGYTF	TGTGCCAGCAGCTGGGATTCGGGAAGTGGCTACACCTTC
TRBV9	TRBJ1-3	.	.	CASSARGGVSGNTIYF	TGTGCCAGCAGCGCTCGCGGGGGCGTCTCTGGAAACACCATATATTTT
TRBV6-1	TRBJ1-5	.	.	CASSEQDQPQHF	TGTGCCAGCAGTGAACAGGATCAGCCCCAGCATTTT
TRBV3-1/TRBV3-2	TRBJ1-5	.	.	CASSQGLRTVSNQPQHF	TGTGCCAGCAGCCAGGGATTAAGGACAGTTAGCAATCAGCCCCAGCATTTT